The 30 T cell receptor beta chains in this list originate from one sample, sequenced in a study of beta chain features in type 1 diabetes. Their cognate antigens are unknown. Reverse transcription of all isolated RNA meant that expressed TCRB transcripts were sequenced. The assay was immunoSEQ multiplex PCR, and TCRdb's table has in-frame clones only and misses some. The sample has a few hundred thousand clones, around 10% seen once. Study findings and constraints: All four CD4+ subsets from Type 1 diabetes patients carried moderately but significantly shorter TCRB CDR3s.

Sequenced input: central memory CD4+ T cells from blood. Receptors were obtained from a man in his thirties or forties with type 1 diabetes.

This clone was seen many times. The chain is built from TRBV5-5 and TRBJ2-1; perhaps TRBD2 as D (5 bases). Germline CDR1 is SGHKS and CDR2 is YYEKEE (reference sequence). The CDR3 is 14 amino acids. V was cut by 7 bases and J by 0 bases, with 11 bases left in between. The DNA of the CDR3 is TGTGCCAGCGTACGGAGGAGCTCCTACAATGAGCAGTTCTTC. Encoded protein: CASVRRSSYNEQFF.

The chain has TRBV18 and TRBJ2-7, with D perhaps matching TRBD1 (6 bases). Germline CDR1 and CDR2: KGHSH and LQKENI. V lost 2 bases and J 3 bases, leaving 11 bases between the germline ends. The CDR3 spans 14 residues. The CDR3 sequence: CASSPDTGIYEQYF. CDR3 bases: TGTGCCAGCTCACCAGATACAGGGATCTACGAGCAGTACTTC. Filled out from reference TRBV18 and TRBJ2-7, the complete variable domain reads NAGVMQNPRHLVRRRGQEARLRCSPMKGHSHVYWYRQLPEEGLKFMVYLQKENIIDESGMPKERFSAEFPKEGPSILRIQQVVRGDSAAYFCASSPDTGIYEQYFGPGTRLTVT.

V gene TRBV29-1 combines with J gene TRBJ1-5, with D possibly being TRBD1 (5 bases). CDR1 and CDR2 (germline): SQVTM, ANQGSEA. The CDR3 covers 13 residues. Trimming pared 1 base from V and 7 bases from J, leaving 11 bases between. For the CDR3, the DNA is TGCAGCGTTGAAGTCGGGGGGAACCAGCCCCAGCATTTT. Encoded protein: CSVEVGGNQPQHF.

J is TRBJ1-2 and V is TRBV2, with TRBD1 matching over 7 bases. The germline V gene encodes CDR1 SNHLY and CDR2 FYNNEI. J gave up 9 bases and V 5 bases, and 12 bases lay outside the gene matches. The CDR3 totals 14 residues. Here the CDR3 reads CASSTTDRRLRYTF. The CDR3, as DNA: TGTGCCAGCAGTACCACGGACAGGAGGCTGCGCTACACCTTC. Together with reference TRBV2 and TRBJ1-2, the CDR3 gives the full variable domain: EPEVTQTPSHQVTQMGQEVILRCVPISNHLYFYWYRQILGQKVEFLVSFYNNEISEKSEIFDDQFSVERPDGSNFTLKIRSTKLEDSAMYFCASSTTDRRLRYTFGSGTRLTVV.

This clone occurred a few times. V and J are TRBV2 and TRBJ2-5, with TRBD2 matching 9 bases. Germline V gene lookup returns CDR1 SNHLY and CDR2 FYNNEI. CDR3 size: 12 residues. The V gene end was trimmed by 8 bases and the J gene end by 5 bases; junction bases not matched to a gene: 3. The CDR3 here is CASRAGGETQYF. CDR3 nucleotides: TGTGCCAGCCGGGCGGGAGGGGAGACCCAGTACTTC.

This clone occurred a few times. This chain connects TRBV4-3 to TRBJ1-2, with a tentative D call TRBD1 (5 bases). Trimming took 4 bases from V and 4 from J, leaving 16 bases between them. This CDR3 contains 15 residues. Germline V gene sequence: CDR1 LGHNA, CDR2 YSLEER. As DNA, the CDR3 is TGCGCCAGCAGCCTAAGAGCAGACAGACCCTATGGCTACACCTTC. It yields the protein CASSLRADRPYGYTF.

With regard to this clone: Other DNA sequences in this specimen translate into the identical CDR3. V is TRBV7-2 and J is TRBJ2-5; D is unclear. The V gene lost 0 bases and the J gene lost 4 bases, with 3 bases spanning the gap. Per germline, CDR1 SGHTA and CDR2 FQGNSA. The CDR3 is 12 residues long. CDR3 sequence: CASSLARETQYF. The CDR3 bases are TGTGCCAGCAGCTTAGCGAGAGAGACCCAGTACTTC.

This chain joins TRBV7-2 and TRBJ2-1, with D perhaps TRBD2 (6 bases). The germline CDR1 and CDR2 sequences are SGHTA and FQGNSA. Trimming took off 7 bases at V and 10 bases at J, with 14 bases between the two ends. This CDR3 is built from 12 residues. The CDR3 DNA follows: TGTGCCAGCAACCAGGAGGGCCCCGAGCAGTTCTTC. It yields the protein CASNQEGPEQFF.

This chain connects TRBV6-4 to TRBJ1-2, with D perhaps TRBD1 (5 bases). Trimming pared 0 bases from V and 5 bases from J, leaving 10 bases between. The CDR3 extends over 14 amino acids. Germline CDR1 reads MRHNA; CDR2 reads SNTAGT. In DNA, the CDR3 is TGTGCCAGCAGTGACTCGGCGGGACCATATGGCTACACCTTC. This sequence encodes CASSDSAGPYGYTF.

The V call is TRBV30, the J call TRBJ2-3; D is unclear. The CDR3 totals 11 residues. Between the trimmed V and J ends, which lost 3 bases and 3 bases, there was a span of 4 bases. In germline, CDR1 is GTSNPN, CDR2 SVGIG (reference sequence). DNA for the CDR3: TGTGCCTGGAGAAGGACAGATACGCAGTATTTT. Translating it yields CAWRRTDTQYF.

This clone was counted a few times. V gene TRBV6-1 combines with J gene TRBJ1-4, with D maybe TRBD1 (6 bases). The ends were cut back, 8 bases at V and 5 bases at J, with 15 bases in the middle. The V gene's germline CDR1 is MNHNS and CDR2 SASEGT. The CDR3 covers 14 residues. CDR3 sequence: CASDPDRSNEKLFF. CDR3 DNA sequence: TGTGCCAGCGACCCCGACAGGTCGAATGAAAAACTGTTTTTT.

This clone was counted a few times. The CDR3 DNA sequence: TGCGCCAGCAGCCAAGACCAGCGGGAGACAGATACGCAGTATTTT. As protein: CASSQDQRETDTQYF. The rearrangement uses TRBV4-3 and TRBJ2-3, with TRBD2 matching over 8 bases. The CDR3 contains 15 residues. With V trimmed by 0 bases and J by 3 bases, 2 bases remained unmatched. Germline V lookup: CDR1 LGHNA, CDR2 YSLEER.

This clone has a handful of counts. The rearrangement uses TRBV27 and TRBJ1-5, with a tentative D call TRBD1 (5 bases). CDR1 is MNHEY, CDR2 SMNVEV, per germline (reference sequence). The CDR3 length is 15 residues. Trimming took off 6 bases at V and 1 base at J, with 13 bases between the two ends. The CDR3 sequence: CASSRGPVSNQPQHF. The DNA for the CDR3 is TGTGCCAGCAGCCGGGGCCCCGTGAGCAATCAGCCCCAGCATTTT.

This rearrangement joins TRBV6-1 to TRBJ2-1; D might be TRBD1 (5 bases). This CDR3 has 15 residues. The germline V gene has CDR1 MNHNS and CDR2 SASEGT. Trimming pared 2 bases from V and 0 bases from J, leaving 8 bases between. CDR3 in DNA: TGTGCCAGCAGTGAACCAGGGATCTCCTACAATGAGCAGTTCTTC. This sequence encodes CASSEPGISYNEQFF.

Many counts were recorded for this clone. CDR3 region: CASRFRQGQGYEQYF. The CDR3 DNA follows: TGTGCCAGCAGATTCCGACAGGGCCAGGGCTACGAGCAGTACTTC. The chain has TRBV27 and TRBJ2-7; TRBD1 aligns across 7 bases. Germline-derived CDR1 and CDR2 are MNHEY and SMNVEV (reference sequence). The CDR3 spans 15 residues. The junction had 11 bases not matched to a gene; V was cut back by 6 bases and J by 3 bases.

Details on this clone: This could be a read error, since a much larger clone is one nucleotide away. Other DNA sequences within the sample encode an identical CDR3. V is TRBV6-5 and J is TRBJ1-2; D is undetermined. Germline V gives CDR1 MNHEY, CDR2 SVGAGI. The CDR3 contains 10 residues. V lost 4 bases, J lost 5 bases, and 2 bases lay in between. The chain's CDR3 is CASSSYGYTF. In nucleotides, the CDR3 is TGTGCCAGCAGTTCGTATGGCTACACCTTC.

The V and J genes are TRBV9 and TRBJ2-2; no clear D. The CDR3 length is 13 residues. The V end was cut by 3 bases, the J end by 5 bases, with 8 bases between. Germline lookup yields CDR1 SGDLS and CDR2 YYNGEE. CDR3 sequence: CASSGSGTGELFF. In DNA, the CDR3 is TGTGCCAGCAGCGGGAGTGGGACCGGGGAGCTGTTTTTT.

The table lists this clone with a few counts. The chain employs TRBV6-5 and TRBJ1-5, with 9 bases identical to TRBD1. V was clipped by 8 bases and J by 3 bases; unmatched bases: 5. CDR1 and CDR2 from the germline V gene are MNHEY and SVGAGI. There are 14 residues in the CDR3. Here the CDR3 reads CASGTGLVNQPQHF. CDR3 DNA: TGTGCCAGCGGGACAGGGCTCGTCAATCAGCCCCAGCATTTT.

Concerning this clone: A far larger clone is one nucleotide away, so this likely arose from a read error. The identical CDR3 is also encoded by other nucleotide sequences in the sample. CDR3 residues: CASSLERGGYTF. The DNA for the CDR3 is TGTGCCAGCAGCTTAGAGAGGGGTGGCTACACCTTC. The chain is built from TRBV11-2 and TRBJ1-2; the D gene is possibly TRBD1 (5 bases). The CDR3 runs 12 residues. V dropped 0 bases and J dropped 7 bases, with 6 bases sitting between them. The germline CDR1 and CDR2 sequences are SGHAT and FQNNGV.

A note on this clone: Other nucleotide sequences in the sample specify the same CDR3. This chain connects TRBV11-2 to TRBJ2-1; D gene uncertain. The germline V gene encodes CDR1 SGHAT and CDR2 FQNNGV. The CDR3 length is 12 residues. Trimming removed 1 base at V and 7 bases at J, with 5 bases between. CDR3 sequence: CASSLGRNEQFF. The CDR3 nucleotides read TGTGCCAGCAGCTTAGGAAGAAATGAGCAGTTCTTC.

This clone was counted between two and nine times. The chain carries TRBV6-5 and TRBJ2-1; perhaps D is TRBD1 or TRBD2 (6 bases each). The germline CDR1 and CDR2 sequences are MNHEY and SVGAGI. V lost 4 bases to trimming and J lost 2 bases, with 15 bases between them. This CDR3 spans 16 amino acids. The CDR3 DNA reads as TGTGCCAGCAGTTCACCCTTGGGGGGCCCCTACAATGAGCAGTTCTTC. This translates into CASSSPLGGPYNEQFF.

J is TRBJ1-2 and V is TRBV6-5; no firm D call. Deletions cut 2 bases from V and 4 bases from J, with 8 bases between. The CDR3 is made up of 13 amino acids. Looked up from germline, CDR1 is MNHEY and CDR2 is SVGAGI. DNA for the CDR3: TGTGCCAGCAGTTACGAAGTAGGCTATGGCTACACCTTC. This gives the protein CASSYEVGYGYTF.

V is TRBV6-5 and J is TRBJ2-5; no reliable D call. The CDR3 totals 13 residues. V lost 5 bases and J lost 1, with 8 bases in between. Per the germline V gene, CDR1 is MNHEY and CDR2 is SVGAGI. CDR3 nucleotides: TGTGCCAGCAGTAGGACCCTCCAAGAGACCCAGTACTTC. Translation gives CASSRTLQETQYF.

This clone was counted a few times. This sequence joins TRBV6-6 and TRBJ2-3; a weak D match, TRBD1 (5 bases). CDR3 length: 12 residues. Germline V lookup: CDR1 MNHNY, CDR2 SVGAGI (reference sequence). The V gene lost 10 bases and the J gene lost 4 bases, with 12 bases spanning the gap. CDR3 in amino acids: CATRSGSDTQYF. CDR3 nucleotides: TGTGCCACTCGGTCAGGGTCAGATACGCAGTATTTT.

This clone has just a few counts. An end of the junction does not agree with germline; a read error may underlie this. V gene TRBV7-7 combines with J gene TRBJ2-1; D perhaps matches TRBD2 (6 bases). This CDR3 comprises 15 residues. Germline V CDR1 and CDR2: SSHAT, FNYEAQ (reference sequence). CDR3 loop: CASSLNPGAGDEQFF. DNA of the CDR3: TGTGCTAGCAGCTTAAACCCGGGAGCAGGCGATGAGCAGTTCTTC.

This clone was seen a few times. The chain is built from TRBV10-3 and TRBJ2-3; D perhaps matches TRBD2 (5 bases). The ends were cut back, 7 bases at V and 5 bases at J, with 19 bases in the middle. The CDR3 loop spans 15 amino acids. Per germline, CDR1 ENHRY and CDR2 SYGVKD. This CDR3 is CAIKPPQAEGDTQYF. The DNA for the CDR3 is TGTGCCATCAAACCTCCGCAAGCGGAAGGAGATACGCAGTATTTT.

The sample holds a few counts of this clone. V gene TRBV19 combines with J gene TRBJ1-5; the match to TRBD1 covers 11 bases. Germline V gene lookup returns CDR1 LNHDA and CDR2 SQIVND (reference sequence). V lost 4 bases and J lost 5; bases outside the gene matches: 4. The CDR3 is 15 amino acids. The CDR3 reads CASSTGTGGYQPQHF. CDR3 DNA: TGTGCCAGTAGTACCGGGACAGGGGGATATCAGCCCCAGCATTTT.

This chain links TRBV28 with TRBJ1-5, with D uncertain. Trimming removed 2 bases at V and 5 bases at J, with 22 bases between. There are 18 residues in the CDR3. In germline, CDR1 is MDHEN, CDR2 SYDVKM. CDR3 sequence reads: CASSLKRFPSLRDQPQHF. In DNA form, the CDR3 reads TGTGCCAGCAGTTTAAAGCGATTCCCCTCCCTAAGAGATCAGCCCCAGCATTTT.

The chain uses TRBV30 and TRBJ2-2, with D perhaps TRBD1 (6 bases). This CDR3 contains 14 residues. CDR1 is GTSNPN and CDR2 is SVGIG in the germline V gene (reference sequence). The V and J ends lost 7 bases and 2 bases respectively, with 14 bases between them. The CDR3 DNA reads as TGTGCCTCCTCTGACAGGAAAAACACCGGGGAGCTGTTTTTT. Its protein is CASSDRKNTGELFF.

This clone was counted between two and nine times. The chain carries TRBV6-1 and TRBJ1-2; D uncertain. V gave up 1 base and J gave up 3 bases, with 9 bases separating them. Germline lookup yields CDR1 MNHNS and CDR2 SASEGT. The CDR3 sequence is 14 residues long. CDR3 loop: CASSEEEAHYGYTF. In DNA, the CDR3 is TGTGCCAGCAGTGAAGAAGAGGCCCACTATGGCTACACCTTC.